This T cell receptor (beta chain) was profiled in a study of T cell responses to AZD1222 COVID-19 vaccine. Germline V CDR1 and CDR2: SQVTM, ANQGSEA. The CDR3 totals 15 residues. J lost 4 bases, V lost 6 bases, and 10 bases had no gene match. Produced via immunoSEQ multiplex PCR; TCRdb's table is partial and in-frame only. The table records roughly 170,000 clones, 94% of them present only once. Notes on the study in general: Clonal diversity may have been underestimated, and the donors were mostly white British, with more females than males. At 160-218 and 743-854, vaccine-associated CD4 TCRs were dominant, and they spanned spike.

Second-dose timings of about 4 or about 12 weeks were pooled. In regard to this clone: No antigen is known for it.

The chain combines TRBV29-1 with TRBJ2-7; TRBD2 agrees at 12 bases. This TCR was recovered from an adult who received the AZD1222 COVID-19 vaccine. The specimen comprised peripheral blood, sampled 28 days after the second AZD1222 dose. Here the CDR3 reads CSVRRGTSGFYEQYF. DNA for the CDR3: TGCAGCGTAAGAAGGGGGACTAGCGGGTTTTACGAGCAGTACTTC.